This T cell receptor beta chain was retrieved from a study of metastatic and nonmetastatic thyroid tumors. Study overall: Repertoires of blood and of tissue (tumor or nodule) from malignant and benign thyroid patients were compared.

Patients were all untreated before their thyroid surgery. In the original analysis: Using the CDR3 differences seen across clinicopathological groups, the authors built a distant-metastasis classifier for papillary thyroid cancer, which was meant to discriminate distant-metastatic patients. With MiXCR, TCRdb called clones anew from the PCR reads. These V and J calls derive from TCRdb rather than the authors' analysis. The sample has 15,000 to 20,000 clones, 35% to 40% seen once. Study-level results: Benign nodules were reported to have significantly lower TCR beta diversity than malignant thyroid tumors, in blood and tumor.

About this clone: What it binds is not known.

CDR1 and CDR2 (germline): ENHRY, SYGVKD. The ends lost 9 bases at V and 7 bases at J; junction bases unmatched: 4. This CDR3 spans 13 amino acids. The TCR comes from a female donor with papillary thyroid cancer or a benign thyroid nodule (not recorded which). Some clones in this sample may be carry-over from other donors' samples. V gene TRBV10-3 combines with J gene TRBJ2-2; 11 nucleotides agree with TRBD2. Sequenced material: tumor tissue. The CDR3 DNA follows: TGTGCCATGGGACTAGCGGTTGACGGGGAGCTGTTTTTT. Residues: CAMGLAVDGELFF.